This T cell receptor (beta chain) was identified during a study of yellow fever vaccine responses in identical twins (dated by TCRdb to the late 2010s). Regarding the research as a whole: The study precisely tracked vaccine-responding T cell clones in identical twins.

This clonotype showed up just a few times. The clone's antigen remains unknown. Base qualities were left out, and no much larger clone turns up one base away. Libraries were prepared through RT-PCR. The instrument given in TCRdb is Illumina HiSeq 2500. The public reads were reanalyzed by TCRdb: fastp trimming at Q25, MiXCR alignment, in-frame beta chains only. CDR3 protein sequences are deduplicated, and each keeps its most common genes and DNA. The sample table lists just over 450 distinct CDR3 sequences, approximately 57% of them with a count of one. The biggest ten clones account for roughly 25% of the sample. The research as a whole found: According to the authors, in identical twins the way T cells responded to vaccination appeared partly convergent and partly personalized.

The source of this sequence is a female donor who received the yellow fever vaccine. The sample in question was T cells from blood (PBMCs), unsorted or a sorted subset (not recorded which), obtained before or after yellow fever vaccination (not recorded which).

The CDR3 loop reads CASSYSQPNTEAFF. The nucleotide sequence is given as TGTGCCAGCAGTTACTCTCAGCCGAACACTGAAGCTTTCTTT. The V gene is TRBV6-5 and the J gene is TRBJ1-1; confidence is insufficient to name the D gene. Including cysteine and phenylalanine, the CDR3 has 14 amino acids. Just CDR3 DNA is preserved here, 42 bases in frame from base 1. Trimming at the junction amounts to 0 bases on V and 1 base on J, and the germline ends lie 6 bases apart. The germline V gene provides CDR1 MNHEY and CDR2 SVGAGI.